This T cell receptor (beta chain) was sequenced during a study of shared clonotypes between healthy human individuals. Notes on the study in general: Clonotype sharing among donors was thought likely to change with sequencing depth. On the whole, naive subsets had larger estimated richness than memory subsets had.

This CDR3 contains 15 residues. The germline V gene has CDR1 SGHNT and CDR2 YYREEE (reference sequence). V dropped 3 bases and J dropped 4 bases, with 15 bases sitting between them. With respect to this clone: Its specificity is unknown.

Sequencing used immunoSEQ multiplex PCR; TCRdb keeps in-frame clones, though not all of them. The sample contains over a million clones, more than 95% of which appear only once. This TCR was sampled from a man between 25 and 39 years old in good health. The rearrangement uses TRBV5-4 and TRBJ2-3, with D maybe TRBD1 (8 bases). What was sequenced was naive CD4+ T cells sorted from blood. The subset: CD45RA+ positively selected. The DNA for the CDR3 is TGTGCCAGCAGCTGGTACAGGGGGAGGGCAGATACGCAGTATTTT. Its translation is CASSWYRGRADTQYF.